What follows describes a single T cell receptor beta chain. What antigen it recognizes has not been identified. No clone much larger than this one lies a single base away; base qualities are absent. The data were taken from a study of patients and donors after allogeneic stem cell transplantation (dated by TCRdb to 2019 to 2021). Library generation was performed with RT-PCR. The sample was run on a NextSeq 550. Using fastp trimming at Q25 and MiXCR clonotype assembly, TCRdb reanalyzed the public sequencing data and kept in-frame beta chains. CDR3 protein sequences are deduplicated, and each keeps its most common genes and DNA. This sample gives some 150,000 distinct CDR3 sequences in total; approximately 35% of them show up just once. Together, the top ten hold approximately 50% of the sample. Reading from cysteine to phenylalanine, the CDR3 counts 17 amino acids. Only CDR3 DNA remains: 51 bases, in frame from the first base. According to the germline V gene, CDR1 reads MNHEY and CDR2 reads SVGAGI. Germline trimming amounts to 2 bases on V and 1 base on J, with 6 as the count of junction bases outside the gene matches.

The sequence links TRBV6-5 to TRBJ2-3, with 10 bases in between that match TRBD2. The receptor's source is a human donor who was either an allogeneic HSCT recipient or a stem cell or donor lymphocyte infusion donor (not recorded which). It is not recorded whose cells these are; they may come from a transplant donor. Source material: blood, either unsorted or a sorted T cell fraction (not recorded which). The DNA is as follows: TGTGCCAGCAGTTACCAAGCGGGGGGGGAGCGCACAGATACGCAGTATTTT. This is translated as CASSYQAGGERTDTQYF.